This T cell receptor beta chain was captured in a study of blood T cell repertoires in COVID-19. The wider study: Sites across the United States, Italy and Spain contributed samples from acute and convalescent COVID-19. The cDNA or gDNA used as material had been derived from T cells, B-cell-depleted T cells, or PBMCs.

Only in-frame clones appear in the TCRdb table, and some are missing; sequencing was by immunoSEQ multiplex PCR. The profile covers 60,000 to 90,000 clones, with approximately 80% appearing a single time and more than 5% taken by the ten largest. The CDR3 covers 14 residues. The V end was cut by 1 base, the J end by 5 bases, with 11 bases between. CDR1 and CDR2 (germline): SGHTA, FQGTGA. Sequences were obtained from peripheral blood. The origin of this receptor is a man between 60 and 75 years old with active or convalescent COVID-19. The chain couples TRBV7-3 to TRBJ1-1; weak D call: TRBD1 (5 bases). The CDR3 bases are TGTGCCAGCAGCTTAAGTCAGGGAACTACTGAAGCTTTCTTT. Protein sequence: CASSLSQGTTEAFF.